What follows are 27 T cell receptor beta chains derived from one specimen sequenced in a study of somatic mutations in cytotoxic T cells in rheumatoid arthritis. This table comes from immunoSEQ multiplex PCR, and its TCRdb copy is limited to in-frame clones, with some not included. The sample yields 7,100 or so clones, just under 80% seen once. The sequenced material came from CD8+ T cells sorted from blood. The source of these receptors is an adult with rheumatoid arthritis.

In its sample, this clone was seen a few times. The rearrangement uses TRBV11-1 and TRBJ2-1; D ambiguous. Germline loops: CDR1 SGHAT, CDR2 FQDESV (reference sequence). CDR3 length: 15 residues. V lost 4 bases and J lost 0, with 10 bases in between. Written as DNA, the CDR3 is TGTGCCAGCAGCTACGGACCGTTCTCCTACAATGAGCAGTTCTTC. It codes for CASSYGPFSYNEQFF.

This sequence joins TRBV29-1 and TRBJ2-2, with 7 bases matching TRBD2. The CDR3 is made up of 13 amino acids. The germline V gene encodes CDR1 SQVTM and CDR2 ANQGSEA. The J segment lost 5 bases and the V segment lost 5 bases, leaving 5 bases of the junction unmatched. The DNA for the CDR3 is TGCAGCGTTTGGGGGGGGTCGACCGGGGAGCTGTTTTTT. Protein sequence: CSVWGGSTGELFF.

The chain links TRBV10-1 to TRBJ2-3; D might be TRBD1 or TRBD2, each matching 6 bases. The CDR3 spans 15 residues. Germline V gene data show CDR1 as WNHNN and CDR2 as SYGVQD (reference sequence). V was shortened by 0 bases and J by 3 bases, with 10 bases between the two germline ends. As DNA, the CDR3 is TGCGCCAGCAGTGAGTCGGGGGGCGCGACAGATACGCAGTATTTT. Residues: CASSESGGATDTQYF.

The genes are TRBV28 and TRBJ2-5; TRBD2 is a possible D gene (7 bases). CDR3 length: 16 residues. CDR1 MDHEN and CDR2 SYDVKM come from the germline V gene. Trimming shortened V by 6 bases and J by 2 bases, and 19 bases separated the two germline ends. The CDR3 here is CASSAAPAGAQETQYF. In DNA form, the CDR3 reads TGTGCCAGCAGCGCCGCTCCCGCGGGGGCACAAGAGACCCAGTACTTC. Full variable domain (outside the CDR3, taken from reference TRBV28 and TRBJ2-5): DVKVTQSSRYLVKRTGEKVFLECVQDMDHENMFWYRQDPGLGLRLIYFSYDVKMKEKGDIPEGYSVSREKKERFSLILESASTNQTSMYLCASSAAPAGAQETQYFGPGTRLLVL.

CDR3 amino acids: CASSWADRKVGYTF. CDR3 in DNA: TGTGCCAGCAGTTGGGCGGACAGAAAGGTTGGCTACACCTTC. This chain connects TRBV28 to TRBJ1-2; D may be TRBD1 (6 bases). CDR3 size: 14 residues. Per germline, CDR1 MDHEN and CDR2 SYDVKM. V was trimmed by 4 bases and J by 7 bases, leaving 16 bases between them.

The CDR3 reads CASSFREGATGGYTF. CDR3 DNA: TGTGCCAGCAGCTTCCGGGAGGGGGCGACGGGGGGCTACACCTTC. The chain has TRBV13 and TRBJ1-2, with 7 bases that match TRBD1. This CDR3 has 15 residues. With V trimmed by 3 bases and J by 8 bases, 12 bases remained unmatched. Germline values: CDR1 PRHDT, CDR2 FYEKMQ (reference sequence).

The gene calls are TRBV7-2 and TRBJ1-5; D unclear. The germline V and J ends were trimmed by 3 bases and 7 bases, with 16 bases remaining between them. This CDR3 comprises 15 residues. The germline V gene has CDR1 SGHTA and CDR2 FQGNSA. CDR3 amino acids: CASSLGGGLLQPQHF. The CDR3 DNA is TGTGCCAGCAGCTTGGGCGGAGGGCTACTCCAGCCCCAGCATTTT. Together with reference TRBV7-2 and TRBJ1-5, the CDR3 gives the full variable domain: GAGVSQSPSNKVTEKGKDVELRCDPISGHTALYWYRQSLGQGLEFLIYFQGNSAPDKSGLPSDRFSAERTGGSVSTLTIQRTQQEDSAVYLCASSLGGGLLQPQHFGDGTRLSIL.

This clone was seen a handful of times. The V and J genes are TRBV6-1 and TRBJ2-7; perhaps D is TRBD1 or TRBD2 (6 bases each). The CDR3 covers 12 residues. Per germline, CDR1 MNHNS and CDR2 SASEGT. Trimming cost V 10 bases and J 4 bases, with 14 bases left between them. CDR3 DNA sequence: TGTGCCATTGGGAGGCAGGGGTACGAGCAGTACTTC. Translation: CAIGRQGYEQYF.

This chain uses TRBV14 with TRBJ1-6; D gene uncertain. There are 14 residues in the CDR3. The germline V gene encodes CDR1 SGHDN and CDR2 FVKESK. Trimming took 3 bases from V and 9 from J, leaving 12 bases between them. This chain's CDR3 is CASSQGSVFSPLHF. For the CDR3, the DNA is TGTGCCAGCAGCCAGGGTAGCGTATTTTCACCCCTCCACTTT.

This chain connects TRBV2 to TRBJ2-6; D ambiguous. This CDR3 has 14 residues. V dropped 6 bases and J dropped 0 bases, with 6 bases sitting between them. CDR1 is SNHLY, CDR2 FYNNEI, per germline. In DNA form, the CDR3 reads TGTGCCAGCAGGGTGGACTCTGGGGCCAACGTCCTGACTTTC. Protein product: CASRVDSGANVLTF.

This chain connects TRBV28 to TRBJ1-1; D remains ambiguous. The V and J ends lost 5 bases and 5 bases respectively, with 12 bases between them. Germline assignment: CDR1 MDHEN and CDR2 SYDVKM. The CDR3 loop spans 13 amino acids. CDR3 coding DNA: TGTGCCAGCAGTGATTCACCTCTAACTGAAGCTTTCTTT. It codes for CASSDSPLTEAFF.

The chain uses TRBV29-1 and TRBJ1-2, with TRBD1 identical over 11 bases. Germline CDR1 SQVTM, CDR2 ANQGSEA. The CDR3 has 13 amino acids. Unmatched junction bases numbered 7, after V lost 8 bases and J lost 5 bases. The chain's CDR3 is CSSSGTGGYGYTF. The CDR3 DNA follows: TGCAGCTCGAGCGGGACAGGGGGGTATGGCTACACCTTC.

The chain recombines TRBV9 with TRBJ1-3; TRBD1 is a possible D gene (5 bases). The V and J ends lost 5 bases and 7 bases respectively, with 16 bases between them. This CDR3 spans 14 amino acids. Germline CDR1 SGDLS, CDR2 YYNGEE. The CDR3 is CASRAGTVGNTIYF. In nucleotides, the CDR3 is TGTGCCAGCAGAGCCGGGACTGTTGGTAACACCATATATTTT.

V and J are TRBV5-4 and TRBJ2-7; D might be TRBD1 or TRBD2, each matching 5 bases. The germline V and J ends were trimmed by 0 bases and 2 bases, with 12 bases remaining between them. Looked up from germline, CDR1 is SGHNT and CDR2 is YYREEE (reference sequence). This CDR3 region has 15 residues. The CDR3 region has the DNA TGTGCCAGCAGCTTGGCCAGGGACCCAACCTACGAGCAGTACGTC. The encoded protein is CASSLARDPTYEQYV.

The chain employs TRBV5-5 and TRBJ2-7; D is ambiguous. The germline gives CDR1 SGHKS, CDR2 YYEKEE (reference sequence). The CDR3 has 16 amino acids. V was cut by 2 bases and J by 0 bases, with 15 bases left in between. For the CDR3, the DNA is TGTGCCAGCAGCTTTCGACGGGTACTAAGCTCCTACGAGCAGTACTTC. Its protein product is CASSFRRVLSSYEQYF.

This sequence joins TRBV7-9 and TRBJ2-3; 7 bases align to TRBD1. This CDR3 contains 16 residues. Germline values: CDR1 SEHNR, CDR2 FQNEAQ (reference sequence). The trim removed 5 bases at V and 2 bases at J, leaving 10 bases unmatched. Here the CDR3 reads CASSGRRDSLTDTQYF. The CDR3 nucleotides are TGTGCCAGCAGCGGCCGCCGGGACAGCCTCACAGATACGCAGTATTTT.

In its sample, this clone was seen once. The DNA of the CDR3 is TGTGCCAGTACTCCGGACGGGTTCTCTGGAAACACCATATATTTT. This gives the protein CASTPDGFSGNTIYF. The gene calls are TRBV19 and TRBJ1-3; D unclear. This CDR3 is built from 15 residues. Deletions cut 7 bases from V and 0 bases from J, with 13 bases between. CDR1 and CDR2 (germline): LNHDA, SQIVND (reference sequence).

V is TRBV10-2 and J is TRBJ2-5, with a weak D call TRBD2 (6 bases). Trimming left V 3 bases short and J 1 base short, with 12 bases between. Per germline, CDR1 WSHSY and CDR2 SAAADI. The CDR3 has 15 amino acids. CDR3 sequence: CASSDWGELQETQYF. In DNA, the CDR3 is TGCGCCAGCAGTGACTGGGGGGAGCTCCAAGAGACCCAGTACTTC.

This chain uses TRBV9 with TRBJ2-5, with D possibly TRBD2 on 5 matching bases. The CDR3 is made up of 14 amino acids. V lost 3 bases to trimming and J lost 5 bases, with 14 bases between them. Looked up from germline, CDR1 is SGDLS and CDR2 is YYNGEE. The CDR3 DNA follows: TGTGCCAGCAGCGAGAGGGTCACCGGGGAGACCCAGTACTTC. Its translation: CASSERVTGETQYF.

The rearrangement links TRBV9 to TRBJ1-4; D may be TRBD1 (6 bases). Germline V gene lookup returns CDR1 SGDLS and CDR2 YYNGEE. The CDR3 extends over 16 amino acids. V was pared by 3 bases and J by 8 bases, with 20 bases between. The CDR3 DNA is TGTGCCAGCAGCGCGTACGCCGGGACACTAAGGGAAAAACTGTTTTTT. This translates into CASSAYAGTLREKLFF.

The genes are TRBV2 and TRBJ2-3, with D unclear. Germline V gene lookup returns CDR1 SNHLY and CDR2 FYNNEI. V lost 4 bases and J 2 bases, leaving 10 bases between the germline ends. The CDR3 contains 14 residues. Written as DNA, the CDR3 is TGTGCCAGCAGTGTTGGCGGATTCACAGATACGCAGTATTTT. Translating it yields CASSVGGFTDTQYF.

The chain carries TRBV7-3 and TRBJ2-4; perhaps TRBD2 as D (6 bases). CDR1 is SGHTA and CDR2 is FQGTGA in the germline V gene. V was clipped by 2 bases and J by 9 bases, with 14 bases between them. The CDR3 consists of 14 residues. The CDR3 nucleotides are TGTGCCAGCAGCTTAGGGCAGGGAGGCGGCATTCAGTACTTC. As protein: CASSLGQGGGIQYF.

The chain carries TRBV6-1 and TRBJ2-7, with D maybe TRBD2 (5 bases). This CDR3 is built from 14 residues. V lost 6 bases to trimming and J lost 0 bases, with 12 bases between them. CDR1 and CDR2 (germline): MNHNS, SASEGT. The CDR3 DNA sequence: TGTGCCAGCAGCCCTTATGAGGGCTCCTACGAGCAGTACTTC. Protein sequence: CASSPYEGSYEQYF.

The chain is built from TRBV28 and TRBJ1-4; D remains ambiguous. Looked up from germline, CDR1 is MDHEN and CDR2 is SYDVKM. Trimming took 1 base from V and 8 from J, leaving 5 bases between them. This CDR3 spans 12 amino acids. CDR3 sequence (DNA): TGTGCCAGCAGTTTATTACTCGAAAAACTGTTTTTT. As protein: CASSLLLEKLFF.

The chain uses TRBV7-3 and TRBJ1-2, with a possible D match to TRBD1 (6 bases). With 1 base removed from V and 7 bases from J, the gap between germline ends came to 13 bases. Germline lookup yields CDR1 SGHTA and CDR2 FQGTGA. The CDR3 extends over 14 amino acids. DNA of the CDR3: TGTGCCAGCAGCTTAATTCCGGGGGCGCGTGGCTACACCTTC. It translates to CASSLIPGARGYTF.

The chain has TRBV7-9 and TRBJ2-3, with TRBD2 identical over 7 bases. This CDR3 spans 13 amino acids. V lost 4 bases, J lost 3 bases, and 1 base stayed unmatched. Germline V gene data show CDR1 as SEHNR and CDR2 as FQNEAQ (reference sequence). The CDR3 bases are TGTGCCAGCAGCTCTAGCGGTACAGATACGCAGTATTTT. As protein: CASSSSGTDTQYF.

This clone was counted a few times. V and J are TRBV6-4 and TRBJ2-5, with a tentative D call TRBD1 (5 bases). V was shortened by 5 bases and J by 5 bases, with 21 bases between the two germline ends. Germline loops: CDR1 MRHNA, CDR2 SNTAGT. The CDR3 runs 16 residues. CDR3 in DNA: TGTGCCAGCAGTCCGCACTGGGGCGACAGTTTTGAGACCCAGTACTTC. It encodes CASSPHWGDSFETQYF.